This T cell receptor beta chain was documented in a study of cytomegalovirus exposure and HLA in healthy donors. Findings and limits, study-wide: Earlier findings revealed that most TCR beta V segments proved productive either about 87% or about 30% of the time. CMV antigen specificity was confirmed in vitro for a few CMV-associated chains. The study flagged around 160 TCR beta chains as cytomegalovirus-associated.

Unmatched junction bases numbered 10, after V lost 3 bases and J lost 7 bases. The CDR3 covers 15 residues. CDR1 is ENHRY and CDR2 is SYGVKD in the germline V gene. The primer mix had 60 Vbeta and 13 Jbeta primers. Using immunoSEQ multiplex PCR, the repertoire was profiled, and TCRdb retains in-frame clones only, with some absent. Altogether about 97,000 clones are present, roughly 73% being singletons, with the ten largest covering around 3.5%. Turning to this clone: Its specificity is unknown.

The sample comprised PBMCs. The receptor's source is a man aged 35 to 55 in good health and CMV-seronegative. The chain recombines TRBV10-3 with TRBJ2-7; TRBD1 matches 9 bases. The DNA for the CDR3 is TGTGCCATCAGTGAAATTAGGGACAGGGTTGATGAGCAGTACTTC. It yields the protein CAISEIRDRVDEQYF.